One sample yielded the 19 T cell receptor beta chains listed below, sequenced in a study of cytomegalovirus exposure and HLA in healthy donors. The study ran its PCR with 60 Vbeta and 13 Jbeta primers. The assay was immunoSEQ multiplex PCR, and TCRdb's table has in-frame clones only and misses some. The sample includes around 90,000 clones, approximately 68% of them seen just once. Sequenced input: PBMCs. The receptors stem from a boy between 10 and 17 years old in good health and CMV-seropositive.

As for this clone: Other nucleotide sequences from this sample produce the same CDR3. This chain uses TRBV20-1 with TRBJ1-4; D call uncertain. The germline V and J ends were trimmed by 6 bases and 8 bases, with 7 bases remaining between them. Germline-derived CDR1 and CDR2 are DFQATT and SNEGSKA (reference sequence). The CDR3 is made up of 10 amino acids. The CDR3 spells CSALEEKLFF. In DNA form, the CDR3 reads TGCAGTGCCCTTGAGGAAAAACTGTTTTTT.

V is TRBV6-1 and J is TRBJ1-2; 8 bases are a match to TRBD1. V shed 9 bases and J 6 bases; nucleotides not matched to a gene: 12. Per germline, CDR1 MNHNS and CDR2 SASEGT. The CDR3 covers 14 residues. CDR3 DNA sequence: TGTGCCAGGGGCCCGGGGACAGGAAATAATGGCTACACCTTC. This translates into CARGPGTGNNGYTF.

The chain couples TRBV13 to TRBJ2-7, with TRBD1 matching 12 bases. The germline gives CDR1 PRHDT, CDR2 FYEKMQ (reference sequence). Trimming took 6 bases from V and 7 from J; bases not matched to a gene: 4. This CDR3 comprises 13 residues. CDR3 sequence reads: CASRGTGGGEQYF. In DNA, the CDR3 is TGTGCCAGCAGGGGGACAGGGGGCGGGGAGCAGTACTTC.

The chain is built from TRBV5-1 and TRBJ1-2; D is ambiguous. CDR3 length equals 16 residues. The V and J ends lost 3 bases and 4 bases respectively, with 19 bases between them. Per the germline V gene, CDR1 is SGHRS and CDR2 is YFSETQ. CDR3 sequence reads: CASSSPDIGRSYGYTF. DNA for the CDR3: TGCGCCAGCAGCTCGCCAGACATAGGGAGGTCCTATGGCTACACCTTC.

The chain joins TRBV18 to TRBJ1-4, with a weak D call TRBD1 (5 bases). The V end lost 4 bases, the J end lost 7 bases, and 10 bases lay between the germline ends. The CDR3 is 13 residues long. Germline V CDR1 and CDR2: KGHSH, LQKENI. In nucleotides, the CDR3 is TGTGCCAGCTCACTTTCTCAGGGTGAAAAACTGTTTTTT. This translates into CASSLSQGEKLFF.

This chain connects TRBV29-1 to TRBJ2-3, with D possibly being TRBD1 (6 bases). The CDR3 has 15 residues. Looked up from germline, CDR1 is SQVTM and CDR2 is ANQGSEA. The V end was cut by 7 bases, the J end by 3 bases, with 20 bases between. The DNA for the CDR3 is TGCAGCGCCGGGACACAAACTCAAGGGACAGATACGCAGTATTTT. Translating gives CSAGTQTQGTDTQYF.

The genes are TRBV13 and TRBJ2-1; 8 positions match TRBD2. V shed 2 bases and J 8 bases; nucleotides not matched to a gene: 11. Germline V lookup: CDR1 PRHDT, CDR2 FYEKMQ (reference sequence). This CDR3 spans 16 amino acids. The CDR3 DNA reads as TGTGCCAGCAGCTTAAAAGGGACTAGGATATTTTATGAGCAGTTCTTC. As protein: CASSLKGTRIFYEQFF.

For the CDR3, the DNA is TGTGCCAGCCGCGTCTTTGAGGGGGCCTACGAGCAGTACTTC. Translation gives CASRVFEGAYEQYF. This chain uses TRBV19 with TRBJ2-7, with a weak D call TRBD1 (6 bases). Germline V gene data show CDR1 as LNHDA and CDR2 as SQIVND (reference sequence). CDR3 length: 14 residues. The V end lost 9 bases, the J end lost 2 bases, and 17 bases lay between the germline ends. Full variable domain (outside the CDR3, taken from reference TRBV19 and TRBJ2-7): DGGITQSPKYLFRKEGQNVTLSCEQNLNHDAMYWYRQDPGQGLRLIYYSQIVNDFQKGDIAEGYSVSREKKESFPLTVTSAQKNPTAFYLCASRVFEGAYEQYFGPGTRLTVT.

A few counts support this clone. V gene TRBV29-1 combines with J gene TRBJ1-2, with D tentatively TRBD1 (5 bases). The CDR3 is made up of 12 amino acids. Germline V CDR1 and CDR2: SQVTM, ANQGSEA. Trimming left V 1 base short and J 8 bases short, with 11 bases between. The CDR3 DNA is TGCAGCGTTGAAGGCGGGGACCGGGGCTACACCTTC. Translating it yields CSVEGGDRGYTF.

This clone occurred a few times. For the CDR3, the DNA is TGCGCCAGCAGCCCAACGGTCGTGGAGGGGAGATATACGCAGTATTTT. Its translation is CASSPTVVEGRYTQYF. The chain combines TRBV4-1 with TRBJ2-3; D perhaps matches TRBD2 (6 bases). The CDR3 totals 16 residues. Germline V CDR1 and CDR2: MGHRA, YSYEKL. V was cut by 4 bases and J by 7 bases, with 21 bases left in between.

The rearrangement uses TRBV2 and TRBJ1-2; the D gene is possibly TRBD1 (5 bases). Germline lookup yields CDR1 SNHLY and CDR2 FYNNEI. Between the trimmed V and J ends, which lost 3 bases and 6 bases, there was a span of 11 bases. The CDR3 spans 13 residues. In DNA, the CDR3 is TGTGCCAGCAGTGACAGGGATGTGAATGGCTACACCTTC. This gives the protein CASSDRDVNGYTF.

V is TRBV10-3 and J is TRBJ2-5; unclear D gene. This CDR3 contains 11 residues. Trimming pared 3 bases from V and 5 bases from J, leaving 4 bases between. CDR1 is ENHRY, CDR2 SYGVKD, per germline. The CDR3 coding sequence is TGTGCCATCAGTGACTTGGAGACCCAGTACTTC. Translating gives CAISDLETQYF.

V is TRBV7-2 and J is TRBJ1-1; no firm D call. The CDR3 loop spans 12 amino acids. Germline CDR1 SGHTA, CDR2 FQGNSA. V was shortened by 4 bases and J by 5 bases, with 8 bases between the two germline ends. As DNA, the CDR3 is TGTGCCAGCAGCTCCATGAGGACTGAAGCTTTCTTT. It yields the protein CASSSMRTEAFF.

The rearrangement uses TRBV2 and TRBJ2-5, with 8 bases identical to TRBD1. The V and J ends lost 7 bases and 4 bases, in that order; junction bases with no gene match: 8. CDR3 length equals 14 residues. CDR1 is SNHLY and CDR2 is FYNNEI in the germline V gene. The DNA for the CDR3 is TGTGCCAGCATAGGGTTCCAGGGGGCAGAGACCCAGTACTTC. The encoded protein is CASIGFQGAETQYF.

Details on this clone: At the DNA level, this CDR3 is encoded by other sequences in the same sample as well. The CDR3 sequence: CAWRGLAGQETQYF. In nucleotides, the CDR3 is TGTGCCTGGAGGGGACTAGCGGGACAAGAGACCCAGTACTTC. The chain links TRBV30 to TRBJ2-5; 13 bases are a match to TRBD2. V gave up 3 bases and J gave up 2 bases; unmatched junction bases: 0. Germline values: CDR1 GTSNPN, CDR2 SVGIG (reference sequence). There are 14 residues in the CDR3. Variable domain in full (rest from reference TRBV30 and TRBJ2-5): SQTIHQWPATLVQPVGSPLSLECTVEGTSNPNLYWYRQAAGRGLQLLFYSVGIGQISSEVPQNLSASRPQDRQFILSSKKLLLSDSGFYLCAWRGLAGQETQYFGPGTRLLVL.

The chain links TRBV9 to TRBJ2-7; D is ambiguous. The ends were cut back, 4 bases at V and 4 bases at J, with 15 bases in the middle. The germline V gene has CDR1 SGDLS and CDR2 YYNGEE. The CDR3 is 14 amino acids. Here the CDR3 reads CASSPRNSRYEQYF. The CDR3 region has the DNA TGTGCCAGCAGCCCGCGGAACTCTAGATACGAGCAGTACTTC.

The chain employs TRBV5-5 and TRBJ2-4; weak D call: TRBD1 (5 bases). Deletions cut 0 bases from V and 1 base from J, with 8 bases between. CDR1 is SGHKS, CDR2 YYEKEE, per germline (reference sequence). The CDR3 covers 15 residues. This chain's CDR3 is CASSLEGLAKNIQYF. The CDR3 DNA is TGTGCCAGCAGCTTGGAGGGGCTTGCCAAAAACATTCAGTACTTC.

The chain recombines TRBV4-3 with TRBJ1-3, with a possible D match to TRBD1 (6 bases). The V end lost 1 base, the J end lost 4 bases, and 14 bases lay between the germline ends. This CDR3 is 16 amino acids long. Germline CDR1 is LGHNA and CDR2 is YSLEER. The CDR3 DNA follows: TGCGCCAGCAGCCAAGGAGCAGGGGAGTACGGAAACACCATATATTTT. Its translation is CASSQGAGEYGNTIYF.

The chain recombines TRBV5-3 with TRBJ2-2; 10 bases are a match to TRBD2. TRBV5-3 belongs to the ORF category, with a function that is uncertain. CDR3 length: 16 residues. Trimming at V came to 4 bases and at J to 3 bases, leaving 6 bases not matched to a gene. CDR3: CARSPLAGFDTGELFF. The CDR3 DNA reads as TGTGCCAGAAGCCCACTAGCGGGATTTGACACCGGGGAGCTGTTTTTT.